A single T cell receptor (beta chain) is shown here with its context. The antigen remains unidentified. The source of the sample is a study of shared clonotypes between healthy human individuals. The study's findings and limits: Researchers found naive subsets generally carried larger estimated richness than memory subsets.

Per the original methods: In the immunoSEQ data, sequences were junction-only and lacked quality scores, so filtering differed. The assay was immunoSEQ multiplex PCR, and TCRdb's table has in-frame clones only and misses some. Clone size and V and J calls were adopted from that table, with D and trimming inferred from the DNA. The sample has around 2,000,000 clones; about 93% are singletons. The CDR3 is 15 amino acids. V was cut by 0 bases and J by 1 base, with 7 bases left in between. The V gene's germline CDR1 is MNHEY and CDR2 SMNVEV (reference sequence). CD8 cells classed as naive were CD45RO-negative and positively selected for CCR7, excluding terminally differentiated effector memory CD45RA+ cells.

V gene TRBV27 combines with J gene TRBJ2-4; no clear D gene. This clonotype was obtained from a man younger than 30 in good health. Some clones in this sample may be carry-over from other donors' samples. Sample: naive CD8+ T cells from PBMCs. As DNA, the CDR3 is TGTGCCAGCAGTTTATCGAGCAGCGCCAAAAACATTCAGTACTTC. This sequence encodes CASSLSSSAKNIQYF.